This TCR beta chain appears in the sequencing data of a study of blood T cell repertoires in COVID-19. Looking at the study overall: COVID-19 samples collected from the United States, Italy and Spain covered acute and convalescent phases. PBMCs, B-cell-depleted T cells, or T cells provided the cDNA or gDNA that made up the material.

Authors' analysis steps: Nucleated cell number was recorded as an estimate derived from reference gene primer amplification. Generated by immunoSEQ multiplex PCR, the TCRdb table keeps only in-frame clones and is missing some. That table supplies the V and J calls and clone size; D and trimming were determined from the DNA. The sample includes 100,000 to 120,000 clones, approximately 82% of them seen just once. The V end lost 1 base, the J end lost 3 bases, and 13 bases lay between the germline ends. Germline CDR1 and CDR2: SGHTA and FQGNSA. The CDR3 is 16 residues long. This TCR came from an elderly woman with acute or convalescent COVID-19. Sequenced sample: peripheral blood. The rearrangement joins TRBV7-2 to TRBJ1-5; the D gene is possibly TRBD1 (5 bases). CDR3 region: CASSLEGRGNNQPQHF. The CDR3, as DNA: TGTGCCAGCAGCTTAGAGGGTAGGGGAAACAATCAGCCCCAGCATTTT.